This T cell receptor (beta chain) was recovered during a study of T-cell memory formation after mild COVID-19. This clonotype was recorded at least ten times. A single record per CDR3 protein comes from TCRdb applying MiXCR to the 5' RACE reads. The data show hundreds of thousands of distinct CDR3 sequences, roughly 14% seen once. CDR1 is MRHNA and CDR2 is SNTAGT in the germline V gene. Unmatched junction bases numbered 2, after V lost 6 bases and J lost 1 base. This CDR3 spans 13 amino acids. This chain links TRBV6-4 with TRBJ1-1; 7 bases fit TRBD1. The clonotype was recovered from an adult woman who had mild COVID-19 (a few samples of this study predate the infection). Cell type and time point are not known. Sequenced input: PBMCs or a T cell subset sorted from them (not recorded which). CDR3 nucleotides: TGTGCCAGCAGCCGGACAGGGAACACTGAAGCTTTCTTT. Protein sequence: CASSRTGNTEAFF.